This T cell receptor beta chain was obtained from a study of T cell repertoires in cytomegalovirus infection (dated 2019 in TCRdb). Concerning the study at large: Peptide stimulations targeted recently identified HLA-C-restricted CMV epitopes, whose presentation resists viral immunomodulation, together with well-studied HLA-B-restricted epitopes. Donor HLA type was relevant to the analysis, because carriage of CMV infection together with the matching HLA type was indicated by public TCR beta signatures. What the research found in general, with its limitations: Cumulative frequency of public TCR beta family members discriminated carriers of CMV infection plus the relevant HLA type in this cohort and an independent approximately 370-donor cohort. The ex vivo response was dominated by HLA-C-restricted CMV-specific TCR beta clonotypes, which also provided the single most frequent clonotype in two of eight donors.

Based on the germline V gene, the CDR1 and CDR2 sequences are MGHRA and YSYEKL. V and J are truncated by 4 bases and 4 bases respectively, leaving an intervening sequence of 14 bases. The CDR3 contains 15 residues, cysteine and phenylalanine counted. Only CDR3 DNA is held: 45 bases, read in frame from base 1. Sequencing was performed on an Illumina HiSeq 1500. Using fastp trimming at Q25 and MiXCR clonotype assembly, TCRdb reanalyzed the public sequencing data and kept in-frame beta chains. Each CDR3 protein gets just one entry, which takes the most common genes and DNA from the rows behind it. The sample table records around 71,000 distinct CDR3 sequences; approximately 22% of these occur just once. The leading ten clones occupy approximately 68% of the sample. This sample's treatment or condition label indicates: in vitro stimulation with specific CMV peptide epitopes to enrich CMV-specific T cells.

A word on this clonotype: This clone's antigen is unknown. Per-nucleotide qualities are absent, and no much larger clonotype sits a single base away.

The V gene is TRBV4-1 and the J gene is TRBJ1-5, with the D segment identity uncertain. Source: CD8+ T cells from cultured PBMCs, taken from culture after CMV antigen stimulation. The sequence was collected from a human donor in good health (CMV status not recorded). Some clones in this sample may be carry-over from other donors' samples. CDR3 loop: CASSLYSDGNQPQHF. The bases are TGCGCCAGCAGCCTGTACTCGGACGGGAATCAGCCCCAGCATTTT.